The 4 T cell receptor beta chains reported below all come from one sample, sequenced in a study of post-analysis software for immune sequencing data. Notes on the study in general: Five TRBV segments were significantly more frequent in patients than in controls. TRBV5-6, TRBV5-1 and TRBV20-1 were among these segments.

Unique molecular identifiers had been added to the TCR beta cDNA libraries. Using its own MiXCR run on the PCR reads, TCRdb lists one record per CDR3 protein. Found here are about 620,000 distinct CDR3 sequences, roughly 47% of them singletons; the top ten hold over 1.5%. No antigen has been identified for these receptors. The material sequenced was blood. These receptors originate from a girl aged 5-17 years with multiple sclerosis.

CDR3 sequence: CSVGAETQYF. The CDR3 nucleotides are TGCAGCGTGGGGGCAGAGACCCAGTACTTC. V and J are TRBV29-1 and TRBJ2-7; tentative D call: TRBD1 (6 bases). The end of the DNA is better explained by TRBJ2-5, so the J call may be wrong. CDR3 length: 10 amino acids. Germline V gives CDR1 SQVTM, CDR2 ANQGSEA.

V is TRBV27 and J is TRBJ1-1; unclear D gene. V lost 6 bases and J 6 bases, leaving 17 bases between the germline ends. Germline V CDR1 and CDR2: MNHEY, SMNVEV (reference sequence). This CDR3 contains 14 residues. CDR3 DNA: TGTGCCAGCAGCGTATCAAGGTCTGTGGCTGAAGCTTTCTTT. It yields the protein CASSVSRSVAEAFF.

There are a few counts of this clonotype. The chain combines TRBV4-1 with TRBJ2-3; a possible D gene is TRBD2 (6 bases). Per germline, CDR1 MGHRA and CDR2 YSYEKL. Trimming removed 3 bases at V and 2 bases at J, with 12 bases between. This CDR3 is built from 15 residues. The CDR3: CASSHRGFVTDTQYF. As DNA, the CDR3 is TGCGCCAGCAGCCACCGGGGGTTTGTCACAGATACGCAGTATTTT.

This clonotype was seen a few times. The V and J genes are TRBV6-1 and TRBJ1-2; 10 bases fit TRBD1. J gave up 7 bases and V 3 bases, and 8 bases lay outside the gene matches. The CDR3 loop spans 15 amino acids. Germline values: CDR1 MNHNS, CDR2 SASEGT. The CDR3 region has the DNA TGTGCCAGCAGTGAGCCGGGACAGGGGTGGATTGGCTACACCTTC. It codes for CASSEPGQGWIGYTF.